The T cell receptor beta chain under discussion was sequenced for a study of regulatory T cells in long-lasting Graves disease. Sample time point: newly diagnosed GD, antithyroid drugs for less than 3 months. From PBMCs, RNA was extracted and then used to make the TCR library. Regarding this clonotype: A much bigger clone sits one base away, suggesting this may be a read error.

V shed 2 bases and J shed 5 bases, with 18 bases lying between them. Germline assignment: CDR1 SGHDN and CDR2 FVKESK. This CDR3 comprises 16 residues. Arm-PCR of CDR3 regions with iRepertoire HTBI primers generated TCR beta libraries. TCRdb recomputed calls from the multiplex PCR reads with MiXCR, one row per CDR3 protein. The sample records 560,000 or so distinct CDR3 sequences, 16% being singletons. A further study also used this sample, focusing on T cells in Graves' hyperthyroidism and ophthalmopathy.

The clonotype comes from a man younger than 30 with Graves disease. The V call is TRBV14, the J call TRBJ2-5; no firm D call. The material was peripheral blood mononuclear cells (PBMCs), obtained at new diagnosis, from a patient treated with antithyroid drugs. The CDR3, as DNA: TGTGCCAGCAGCCAACATAGTCGGAGAACCCGGGAGACCCAGTACTTC. As protein: CASSQHSRRTRETQYF.